This is a list of T cell receptor beta chains from one sample in a study of control samples from healthy donors and cancer patients. TCRdb's table, derived via immunoSEQ multiplex PCR, lists solely in-frame clones and lacks some. Of about 70,000 clones in the sample, roughly 86% were seen once. What was sequenced was PBMCs. All receptors derive from a woman aged 50 to 60 with head and neck cancer. CDR3s include the opening cysteine and the closing phenylalanine or tryptophan. Each record gives: V gene, J gene, clone size, D gene, CDR3 length, CDR3 protein, CDR3 DNA. A D gene is named only where the DNA matches it firmly. Clone sizes are given selectively: once, few, many, or a class where the clone is expanded.

V gene: TRBV6-2/TRBV6-3
J gene: TRBJ2-3
clone size: -
D gene: TRBD2
CDR3 length: 14
CDR3 protein: CASSYYSGVDTQYF
CDR3 DNA: TGTGCCAGCAGTTACTATAGCGGGGTAGATACGCAGTATTTT

V gene: TRBV5-4
J gene: TRBJ2-1
clone size: -
D gene: TRBD2
CDR3 length: 15
CDR3 protein: CASSSSGGAGNEQFF
CDR3 DNA: TGTGCCAGCAGCTCTAGCGGGGGGGCCGGAAATGAGCAGTTCTTC

V gene: TRBV15
J gene: TRBJ1-5
clone size: -
D gene: TRBD1
CDR3 length: 16
CDR3 protein: CATSRAGTENNQPQHF
CDR3 DNA: TGTGCCACCAGCAGAGCCGGGACAGAGAACAATCAGCCCCAGCATTTT

V gene: TRBV11-2
J gene: TRBJ2-7
clone size: -
D gene: -
CDR3 length: 15
CDR3 protein: CASSLVGQTKYEQYF
CDR3 DNA: TGTGCCAGCAGCTTAGTCGGACAAACAAAGTACGAGCAGTACTTC

V gene: TRBV9
J gene: TRBJ2-3
clone size: -
D gene: TRBD2
CDR3 length: 17
CDR3 protein: CASSIYVASGGDDTQYF
CDR3 DNA: TGTGCCAGCAGCATCTATGTTGCCAGCGGGGGGGACGATACGCAGTATTTT

V gene: TRBV19
J gene: TRBJ2-1
clone size: -
D gene: TRBD2
CDR3 length: 16
CDR3 protein: CASSASGIRSYNEQFF
CDR3 DNA: TGTGCCAGTAGTGCTAGCGGGATCCGCTCCTACAATGAGCAGTTCTTC

V gene: TRBV4-1
J gene: TRBJ2-6
clone size: -
D gene: -
CDR3 length: 18
CDR3 protein: CASSQEGGLSSGANVLTF
CDR3 DNA: TGCGCCAGCAGCCAAGAGGGGGGACTTTCCTCTGGGGCCAACGTCCTGACTTTC

V gene: TRBV28
J gene: TRBJ2-5
clone size: -
D gene: -
CDR3 length: 10
CDR3 protein: CASSRETQYF
CDR3 DNA: TGTGCCAGCAGTAGAGAGACCCAGTACTTC

V gene: TRBV27
J gene: TRBJ1-2
clone size: -
D gene: -
CDR3 length: 12
CDR3 protein: CASSSGWYGYTF
CDR3 DNA: TGTGCCAGCAGTTCGGGCTGGTATGGCTACACCTTC

V gene: TRBV27
J gene: TRBJ1-6
clone size: -
D gene: -
CDR3 length: 12
CDR3 protein: CASGSYNSPLHF
CDR3 DNA: TGTGCCAGCGGATCCTATAATTCACCCCTCCACTTT

V gene: TRBV9
J gene: TRBJ2-3
clone size: few
D gene: -
CDR3 length: 15
CDR3 protein: CASSVLGGQEDTQYF
CDR3 DNA: TGTGCCAGCAGTGTCCTCGGGGGCCAGGAGGATACGCAGTATTTT

V gene: TRBV11-3
J gene: TRBJ2-5
clone size: -
D gene: -
CDR3 length: 13
CDR3 protein: CASSPDRFGTQYF
CDR3 DNA: TGTGCCAGCAGCCCCGACAGGTTCGGCACCCAGTACTTC

V gene: TRBV5-1
J gene: TRBJ1-1
clone size: few
D gene: TRBD1
CDR3 length: 15
CDR3 protein: CASSTRQGVNTEAFF
CDR3 DNA: TGCGCCAGCAGTACAAGACAGGGAGTGAACACTGAAGCTTTCTTT

V gene: TRBV10-2
J gene: TRBJ2-2
clone size: -
D gene: -
CDR3 length: 14
CDR3 protein: CASSATRGSGELFF
CDR3 DNA: TGCGCCAGCAGTGCCACTCGAGGTTCCGGGGAGCTGTTTTTT

V gene: TRBV9
J gene: TRBJ2-3
clone size: -
D gene: -
CDR3 length: 15
CDR3 protein: CASSTGGRSTDTQYF
CDR3 DNA: TGTGCCAGCAGCACCGGGGGGCGCAGCACAGATACGCAGTATTTT

V gene: TRBV19
J gene: TRBJ1-5
clone size: once
D gene: -
CDR3 length: 13
CDR3 protein: CASSSNQAGSQHF
CDR3 DNA: TGTGCCAGTAGTTCAAACCAGGCCGGGTCCCAGCATTTT

V gene: TRBV7-9
J gene: TRBJ1-4
clone size: -
D gene: -
CDR3 length: 13
CDR3 protein: CASSGPADEKLFF
CDR3 DNA: TGTGCCAGCAGCGGACCGGCCGATGAAAAACTGTTTTTT

V gene: TRBV12-3/TRBV12-4
J gene: TRBJ1-4
clone size: -
D gene: -
CDR3 length: 13
CDR3 protein: CASRRQVDEKLFF
CDR3 DNA: TGTGCCAGCAGAAGACAGGTGGATGAAAAACTGTTTTTT

V gene: TRBV21-1
J gene: TRBJ1-6
clone size: -
D gene: -
CDR3 length: 18
CDR3 protein: CASSNCGPTTPDNSPLHF
CDR3 DNA: TGTGCCAGCAGCAACTGCGGCCCGACGACACCCGACAATTCACCCCTCCACTTT

V gene: TRBV18
J gene: TRBJ2-1
clone size: -
D gene: -
CDR3 length: 15
CDR3 protein: CASSPRRRSDNEQFF
CDR3 DNA: TGTGCCAGCTCACCACGACGGAGGAGCGACAATGAGCAGTTCTTC

V gene: TRBV4-2
J gene: TRBJ1-4
clone size: -
D gene: -
CDR3 length: 15
CDR3 protein: CASSQRGPTNEKLFF
CDR3 DNA: TGTGCCAGCAGCCAAAGGGGCCCAACTAATGAAAAACTGTTTTTT

V gene: TRBV2
J gene: TRBJ2-2
clone size: -
D gene: TRBD1
CDR3 length: 13
CDR3 protein: CASSRQGTGELFF
CDR3 DNA: TGTGCCAGCAGTAGACAGGGTACCGGGGAGCTGTTTTTT

V gene: TRBV12-3/TRBV12-4
J gene: TRBJ1-2
clone size: -
D gene: -
CDR3 length: 13
CDR3 protein: CASSPDRIYGYTF
CDR3 DNA: TGTGCCAGCAGCCCGGACAGAATCTATGGCTACACCTTC

V gene: TRBV6-5
J gene: TRBJ1-5
clone size: -
D gene: TRBD1
CDR3 length: 14
CDR3 protein: CASALGQGNQPQHF
CDR3 DNA: TGTGCCAGCGCCTTGGGACAGGGTAATCAGCCCCAGCATTTT

V gene: TRBV10-2
J gene: TRBJ1-2
clone size: -
D gene: -
CDR3 length: 18
CDR3 protein: CASSESNTEGVTNYGYTF
CDR3 DNA: TGCGCCAGCAGTGAATCTAACACCGAGGGCGTCACTAACTATGGCTACACCTTC

V gene: TRBV7-9
J gene: TRBJ1-2
clone size: -
D gene: TRBD1
CDR3 length: 15
CDR3 protein: CASSLGGRGHYGYTF
CDR3 DNA: TGTGCCAGCAGCCTAGGGGGCAGGGGGCACTATGGCTACACCTTC

V gene: TRBV9
J gene: TRBJ2-1
clone size: -
D gene: -
CDR3 length: 9
CDR3 protein: CASGAEQFF
CDR3 DNA: TGTGCCAGCGGCGCTGAGCAGTTCTTC

V gene: TRBV28
J gene: TRBJ1-1
clone size: medium-sized
D gene: -
CDR3 length: 13
CDR3 protein: CASNLPGGTEAFF
CDR3 DNA: TGTGCCAGCAATTTACCAGGAGGCACTGAAGCTTTCTTT

V gene: TRBV9
J gene: TRBJ2-5
clone size: few
D gene: TRBD2
CDR3 length: 16
CDR3 protein: CASSVLAGPPGETQYF
CDR3 DNA: TGTGCCAGCAGCGTACTAGCGGGGCCCCCCGGAGAGACCCAGTACTTC

V gene: TRBV2
J gene: TRBJ2-2
clone size: -
D gene: -
CDR3 length: 14
CDR3 protein: CASSVGAVTGELFF
CDR3 DNA: TGTGCCAGCAGTGTCGGGGCGGTCACCGGGGAGCTGTTTTTT

V gene: TRBV24-1
J gene: TRBJ2-3
clone size: few
D gene: -
CDR3 length: 15
CDR3 protein: CATSDLGADTDTQYF
CDR3 DNA: TGTGCCACCAGTGATTTAGGAGCGGACACAGATACGCAGTATTTT

V gene: TRBV28
J gene: TRBJ1-1
clone size: -
D gene: -
CDR3 length: 12
CDR3 protein: CASSSEGREAFF
CDR3 DNA: TGTGCCAGCAGTTCCGAGGGAAGAGAAGCTTTCTTT

V gene: TRBV5-8
J gene: TRBJ1-1
clone size: -
D gene: -
CDR3 length: 16
CDR3 protein: CASSSVPGTVNTEAFF
CDR3 DNA: TGTGCCAGCAGCTCAGTGCCGGGGACGGTGAACACTGAAGCTTTCTTT

V gene: TRBV5-1
J gene: TRBJ2-6
clone size: -
D gene: -
CDR3 length: 14
CDR3 protein: CASTRDSGANVLTF
CDR3 DNA: TGCGCCAGCACCAGGGACTCTGGGGCCAACGTCCTGACTTTC

V gene: TRBV4-2
J gene: TRBJ2-1
clone size: -
D gene: TRBD2
CDR3 length: 17
CDR3 protein: CASSQRDQRGGGNEQFF
CDR3 DNA: TGTGCCAGCAGCCAACGGGATCAGCGGGGGGGCGGCAATGAGCAGTTCTTC

V gene: TRBV5-1
J gene: TRBJ2-7
clone size: -
D gene: TRBD1
CDR3 length: 18
CDR3 protein: CASSLVVSGTGLVYEQYF
CDR3 DNA: TGCGCCAGCAGCTTGGTAGTTTCCGGGACAGGGTTAGTCTACGAGCAGTACTTC